The source of this TCR beta chain is a study of blood T cell repertoires in COVID-19. The germline V gene has CDR1 SGHRS and CDR2 YFSETQ. Trimming at V came to 4 bases and at J to 8 bases, leaving 14 bases not matched to a gene. The CDR3 sequence is 16 residues long. Sequencing was performed with immunoSEQ multiplex PCR; in TCRdb, only in-frame clones are kept and a portion is missing. The data show approximately 27,000 clones, about 86% seen once. This chain links TRBV5-1 with TRBJ1-2, with 10 nucleotides matching TRBD1. Sequenced input: peripheral blood. This receptor was taken from a man between 70 and 80 years old with acute or convalescent COVID-19. CDR3 nucleotide sequence: TGCGCCAGCAGCCTGGGGACAGGGGTTAATTTAAGCGGCTACACCTTC. Translated: CASSLGTGVNLSGYTF.